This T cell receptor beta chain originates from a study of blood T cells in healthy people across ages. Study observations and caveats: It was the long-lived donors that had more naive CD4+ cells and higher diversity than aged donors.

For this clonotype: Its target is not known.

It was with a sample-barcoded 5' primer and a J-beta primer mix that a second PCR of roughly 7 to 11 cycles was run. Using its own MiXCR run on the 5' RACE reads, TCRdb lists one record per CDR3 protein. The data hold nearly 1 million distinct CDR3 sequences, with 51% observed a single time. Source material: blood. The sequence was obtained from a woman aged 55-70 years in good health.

CDR3 residues: CASSLAQYNEQYF. The DNA for the CDR3 is TGCGCCAGCAGCTTGGCCCAGTACAATGAGCAGTACTTC. The chain joins TRBV5-1 to TRBJ2-5; no clear D. The CDR3 totals 13 residues. With 0 bases removed from V and 11 bases from J, the gap between germline ends came to 14 bases. Per the germline V gene, CDR1 is SGHRS and CDR2 is YFSETQ.